The source of this T cell receptor beta chain is a study of T cell responses to AZD1222 COVID-19 vaccine. This table comes from immunoSEQ multiplex PCR, and its TCRdb copy is limited to in-frame clones, with some not included. The table has some 130,000 clones, 75% to 90% seen once. Germline V gene data show CDR1 as SEHNR and CDR2 as FQNEAQ (reference sequence). This CDR3 is built from 16 residues. V gave up 1 base and J gave up 0 bases, with 10 bases separating them. The TCR originated in an adult in good health. The sequences come from peripheral blood, collected on day 0 of AZD1222 vaccination. This chain connects TRBV7-9 to TRBJ2-1, with D maybe TRBD1 (6 bases). CDR3: CASSLGGGISYNEQFF. CDR3 bases: TGTGCCAGCAGCTTAGGAGGGGGAATCTCCTACAATGAGCAGTTCTTC.